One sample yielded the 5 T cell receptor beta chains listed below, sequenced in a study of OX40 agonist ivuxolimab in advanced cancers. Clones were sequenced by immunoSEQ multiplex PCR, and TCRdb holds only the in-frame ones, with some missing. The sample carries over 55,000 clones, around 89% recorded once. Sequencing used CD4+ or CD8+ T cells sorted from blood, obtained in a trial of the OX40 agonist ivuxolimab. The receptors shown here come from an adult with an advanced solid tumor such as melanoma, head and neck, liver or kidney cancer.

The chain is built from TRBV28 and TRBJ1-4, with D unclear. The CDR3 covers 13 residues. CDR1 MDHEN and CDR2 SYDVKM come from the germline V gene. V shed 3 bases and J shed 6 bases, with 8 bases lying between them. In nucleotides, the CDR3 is TGTGCCAGCAGTTTTCATGGAGATGAAAAACTGTTTTTT. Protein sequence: CASSFHGDEKLFF. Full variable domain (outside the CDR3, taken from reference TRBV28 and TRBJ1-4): DVKVTQSSRYLVKRTGEKVFLECVQDMDHENMFWYRQDPGLGLRLIYFSYDVKMKEKGDIPEGYSVSREKKERFSLILESASTNQTSMYLCASSFHGDEKLFFGSGTQLSVL.

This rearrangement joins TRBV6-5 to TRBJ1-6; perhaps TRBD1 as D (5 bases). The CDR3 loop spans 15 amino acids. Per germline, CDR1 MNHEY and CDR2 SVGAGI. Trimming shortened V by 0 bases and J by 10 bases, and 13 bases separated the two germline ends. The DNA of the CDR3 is TGTGCCAGCAGTTACTCGATGGGGACGGGGTCACCCCTCCACTTT. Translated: CASSYSMGTGSPLHF.

The CDR3: CASSPWGREKDEQYF. The CDR3 DNA reads as TGTGCCAGCTCACCATGGGGCAGGGAAAAGGACGAGCAGTACTTC. The rearrangement uses TRBV18 and TRBJ2-7; TRBD1 might be the D (5 bases). The germline V gene has CDR1 KGHSH and CDR2 LQKENI. V gave up 2 bases and J gave up 5 bases, with 16 bases separating them. The CDR3 is made up of 15 amino acids.

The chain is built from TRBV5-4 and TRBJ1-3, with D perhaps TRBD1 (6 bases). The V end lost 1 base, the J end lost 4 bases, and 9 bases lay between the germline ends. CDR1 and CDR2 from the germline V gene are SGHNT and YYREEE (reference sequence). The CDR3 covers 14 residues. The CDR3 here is CASSLPGTGNTIYF. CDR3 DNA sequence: TGTGCCAGCAGCTTGCCCGGGACAGGAAACACCATATATTTT.

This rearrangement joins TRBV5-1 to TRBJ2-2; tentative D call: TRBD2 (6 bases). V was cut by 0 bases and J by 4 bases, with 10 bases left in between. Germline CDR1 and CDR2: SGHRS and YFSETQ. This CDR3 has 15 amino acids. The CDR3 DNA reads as TGCGCCAGCAGCTTGGCCGGGGGAGTCACCGGGGAGCTGTTTTTT. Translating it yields CASSLAGGVTGELFF.